The 20 T cell receptor beta chains below all came from one sample that was sequenced in a study of blood T cells in healthy people across ages. With a J-beta primer mix and a sample-barcoded 5' primer, a second PCR ran 7 to 11 cycles. Each CDR3 protein gets one entry after TCRdb re-called the 5' RACE reads with MiXCR. There are roughly 1.4 million distinct CDR3 sequences in the sample; 55% to 75% occur only once, and roughly 7% lies in the top ten. The source material was blood. Receptors originate from a man aged 18 to 35 in good health.

The chain combines TRBV20-1 with TRBJ2-5; D not resolved. CDR3 length: 11 residues. V dropped 3 bases and J dropped 5 bases, with 7 bases sitting between them. The germline CDR1 and CDR2 sequences are DFQATT and SNEGSKA (reference sequence). The CDR3: CSARTGETQYF. CDR3 bases: TGCAGTGCTAGGACCGGTGAGACCCAGTACTTC.

This clonotype was recorded many times. The chain recombines TRBV27 with TRBJ2-7; 7 bases match TRBD1. Germline V CDR1 and CDR2: MNHEY, SMNVEV (reference sequence). Unmatched junction bases numbered 13, after V lost 6 bases and J lost 2 bases. CDR3 length equals 16 residues. The CDR3 loop reads CASRLRSAGTAYEQYF. CDR3 DNA sequence: TGTGCCAGCAGGCTCCGGTCTGCTGGGACAGCCTACGAGCAGTACTTC.

The genes are TRBV7-2 and TRBJ1-6; perhaps TRBD1 as D (5 bases). Germline V gene sequence: CDR1 SGHTA, CDR2 FQGNSA. The CDR3 runs 16 residues. The V and J ends lost 5 bases and 8 bases respectively, with 19 bases between them. The CDR3 is CASSPTRARGDSPLHF. For the CDR3, the DNA is TGTGCCAGCAGCCCAACCCGGGCGAGGGGTGATTCACCCCTCCACTTT.

V is TRBV2 and J is TRBJ2-3; weak D call: TRBD1 (6 bases). The CDR3 spans 15 residues. V shed 6 bases and J shed 4 bases, with 17 bases lying between them. CDR1 and CDR2 from the germline V gene are SNHLY and FYNNEI. The CDR3 DNA reads as TGTGCCAGCAGACCCACAGGGATCACATCAGATACGCAGTATTTT. Amino acids: CASRPTGITSDTQYF. The full variable domain, in which reference TRBV2 and TRBJ2-3 provide the parts outside the CDR3, is EPEVTQTPSHQVTQMGQEVILRCVPISNHLYFYWYRQILGQKVEFLVSFYNNEISEKSEIFDDQFSVERPDGSNFTLKIRSTKLEDSAMYFCASRPTGITSDTQYFGPGTRLTVL.

The rearrangement links TRBV2 to TRBJ2-3; weak D call: TRBD2 (5 bases). With 7 bases removed from V and 0 bases from J, the gap between germline ends came to 11 bases. The length of the CDR3 is 14 residues. CDR1 and CDR2 (germline): SNHLY, FYNNEI. CDR3 in DNA: TGTGCCAGCACCAGCGGAATTAGCACAGATACGCAGTATTTT. This sequence encodes CASTSGISTDTQYF.

The V and J genes are TRBV20-1 and TRBJ1-4; no firm D call. CDR1 is DFQATT and CDR2 is SNEGSKA in the germline V gene (reference sequence). Trimming removed 3 bases at V and 8 bases at J, with 16 bases between. The CDR3 contains 14 residues. DNA of the CDR3: TGCAGTGCTAGCGACACCTTAGAGAGGGAAAAACTGTTTTTT. This gives the protein CSASDTLEREKLFF.

J is TRBJ2-7 and V is TRBV7-9, with a tentative D call TRBD2 (7 bases). The CDR3 length is 15 residues. Trimming took off 4 bases at V and 2 bases at J, with 15 bases between the two ends. Germline CDR1 and CDR2: SEHNR and FQNEAQ (reference sequence). In DNA, the CDR3 is TGTGCCAGCAGCTCACTCGCGGGGGCCACCTACGAGCAGTACTTC. Encoded protein: CASSSLAGATYEQYF. Full variable domain (rest looked up from reference TRBV7-9 and TRBJ2-7): DTGVSQNPRHKITKRGQNVTFRCDPISEHNRLYWYRQTLGQGPEFLTYFQNEAQLEKSRLLSDRFSAERPKGSFSTLEIQRTEQGDSAMYLCASSSLAGATYEQYFGPGTRLTVT.

The chain combines TRBV6-5 with TRBJ2-7, with 10 nucleotides matching TRBD1. Germline assignment: CDR1 MNHEY and CDR2 SVGAGI. The CDR3 is made up of 14 amino acids. The ends lost 5 bases at V and 3 bases at J; junction bases unmatched: 4. The CDR3 sequence is CASSGRTGGYEQYF. CDR3 nucleotides: TGTGCCAGCAGTGGTCGGACAGGGGGCTACGAGCAGTACTTC.

The chain is built from TRBV6-5 and TRBJ1-1; TRBD1 matches 7 bases. The CDR3 contains 13 residues. V shed 10 bases and J 4 bases; nucleotides not matched to a gene: 9. Germline CDR1 MNHEY, CDR2 SVGAGI. CDR3 bases: TGTGCCACCTTGCAGACAGGGCTCACTGAAGCTTTCTTT. As protein: CATLQTGLTEAFF.

V and J are TRBV2 and TRBJ2-4; TRBD1 aligns across 8 bases. The end of the DNA aligns better with TRBJ2-7, so the J call may be wrong. CDR3 size: 14 residues. Per the germline V gene, CDR1 is SNHLY and CDR2 is FYNNEI. The DNA for the CDR3 is TGTGCCAGCAGTGAGTACAGGGGGAACTACGAGCAGTACTTC. Encoded protein: CASSEYRGNYEQYF.

V usage is TRBV7-2 and J usage is TRBJ1-2; D unclear. Germline CDR1 reads SGHTA; CDR2 reads FQGNSA. This CDR3 is built from 15 residues. V lost 3 bases and J 0 bases, leaving 11 bases between the germline ends. The CDR3 nucleotides read TGTGCCAGCAGCTTCAGGACCGACGCTAACTATGGCTACACCTTC. It encodes CASSFRTDANYGYTF.

The chain is built from TRBV20-1 and TRBJ1-1; perhaps TRBD1 as D (6 bases). The CDR3 is 14 amino acids. In germline, CDR1 is DFQATT, CDR2 SNEGSKA (reference sequence). V was shortened by 6 bases and J by 3 bases, with 17 bases between the two germline ends. This CDR3 reads CSAAGEGTHTEAFF. The CDR3 coding sequence is TGCAGTGCGGCAGGGGAAGGAACACACACTGAAGCTTTCTTT.

The V call is TRBV7-9, the J call TRBJ2-4; 10 nucleotides line up with TRBD1. The end of the DNA fits TRBJ2-7 better, so the J call may be wrong. The CDR3 length is 16 residues. CDR1 and CDR2 from the germline V gene are SEHNR and FQNEAQ (reference sequence). The CDR3 DNA is TGTGCCAGCAGCTTAGCCCCGGGACAGGGGACCGACGAGCAGTACTTC. Its translation: CASSLAPGQGTDEQYF.

DNA of the CDR3: TGTGCCAGCAGTTACGGGTTGGGGGTCCAAGAGACCCAGTACTTC. Amino acids: CASSYGLGVQETQYF. The chain is built from TRBV6-5 and TRBJ2-5, with D perhaps assigned TRBD1 or TRBD2 (5 bases each). The CDR3 has 15 residues. V lost 2 bases to trimming and J lost 1 base, with 11 bases between them. CDR1 and CDR2 (germline): MNHEY, SVGAGI.

The chain uses TRBV12-3 or TRBV12-4 and TRBJ2-1, with TRBD2 as a possible D gene (5 bases). This CDR3 has 12 residues. The ends were cut back, 6 bases at V and 9 bases at J, with 12 bases in the middle. CDR3 DNA sequence: TGTGCCAGCAGACTAGGAACGGGTGAGCAGTTCTTC. Translation gives CASRLGTGEQFF.

The table lists this clonotype with a few counts. The V call is TRBV28, the J call TRBJ1-1; D is unclear. The germline gives CDR1 MDHEN, CDR2 SYDVKM. Deletions cut 8 bases from V and 3 bases from J, with 4 bases between. The CDR3 has 10 amino acids. CDR3 DNA sequence: TGTGCCAGCGGACACACTGAAGCTTTCTTT. Residues: CASGHTEAFF.

The chain joins TRBV14 to TRBJ2-1; D possibly corresponds to TRBD2 (6 bases). Germline CDR1 is SGHDN and CDR2 is FVKESK. This CDR3 contains 19 residues. V gave up 0 bases and J gave up 0 bases, with 18 bases separating them. The CDR3 bases are TGTGCCAGCAGCCAAGATAAGAAGGCGGGAACCCCCTCCTACAATGAGCAGTTCTTC. It codes for CASSQDKKAGTPSYNEQFF.

This clonotype has just a few counts. In DNA form, the CDR3 reads TGTGCCAGCAGTTCTGGCAGGGGCTACGAGCAGTACTTC. Protein sequence: CASSSGRGYEQYF. The rearrangement links TRBV27 to TRBJ2-7; a weak D match, TRBD1 (6 bases). The CDR3 has 13 residues. CDR1 and CDR2 from the germline V gene are MNHEY and SMNVEV (reference sequence). Deletions cut 4 bases from V and 3 bases from J, with 10 bases between.

In regard to this clonotype: At one boundary the junction diverges from the germline segment, which might be a read error. V and J are TRBV7-9 and TRBJ2-1; D may be TRBD1 (5 bases). The CDR3 length is 14 residues. Per the germline V gene, CDR1 is SEHNR and CDR2 is FQNEAQ (reference sequence). The CDR3 coding sequence is TGTGCCAGCAGCTTAGTTTTGGACAACAACGAGCAGTTCTTC. Protein: CASSLVLDNNEQFF.

This clonotype has just a few counts. The chain combines TRBV20-1 with TRBJ2-7; weak D call: TRBD2 (6 bases). The CDR3 has 14 amino acids. Between the trimmed V and J ends, which lost 3 bases and 4 bases, there was a span of 16 bases. Per germline, CDR1 DFQATT and CDR2 SNEGSKA (reference sequence). The CDR3 loop is CSASSEGGRYEQYF. CDR3 DNA sequence: TGCAGTGCTAGTTCGGAGGGTGGACGTTACGAGCAGTACTTC.